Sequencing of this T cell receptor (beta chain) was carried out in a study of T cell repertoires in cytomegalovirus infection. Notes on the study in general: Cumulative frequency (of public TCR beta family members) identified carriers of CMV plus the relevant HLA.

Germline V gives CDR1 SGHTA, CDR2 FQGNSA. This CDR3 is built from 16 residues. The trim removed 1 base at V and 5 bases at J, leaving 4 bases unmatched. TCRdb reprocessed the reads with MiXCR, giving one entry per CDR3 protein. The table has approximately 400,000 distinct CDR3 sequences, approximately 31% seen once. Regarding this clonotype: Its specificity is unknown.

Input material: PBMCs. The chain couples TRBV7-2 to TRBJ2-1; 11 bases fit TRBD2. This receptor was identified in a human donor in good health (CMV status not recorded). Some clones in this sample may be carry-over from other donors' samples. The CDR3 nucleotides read TGTGCCAGCAGCTTAGATAGCGGGGGGGGCGACAATGAGCAGTTCTTC. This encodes CASSLDSGGGDNEQFF.